The 24 T cell receptor beta chains listed next were all sequenced from one sample in a study of T cells in Graves' hyperthyroidism and ophthalmopathy (dated by TCRdb to about 2019). The method was multiplex PCR. These reads were obtained on an Illumina HiSeq 2000. The TCR beta CDR3 regions were amplified from the RNA transcripts. A first-round RT-PCR of the TCR CDR3 used the HTBI primer set with the Qiagen OneStep RT-PCR kit. TCRdb cleaned the public reads at Q25 with fastp, built clones with MiXCR and kept in-frame beta chains. Identical CDR3 proteins give one entry, which carries the most common genes and DNA. For this sample the table gives around 300,000 distinct CDR3 sequences, of which more than 10% were detected only once. The ten top clones hold 7% to 8.5% of the sample. Sequencing input: blood. These receptors all stem from a woman aged 30 to 39 with Graves' hyperthyroidism that later progressed to Graves' ophthalmopathy.

This clonotype was detected many times. The CDR3 spells CASSRTGSEQYF. The CDR3 nucleotides read TGTGCCAGCAGTCGGACAGGGTCCGAGCAGTACTTC. J is TRBJ2-7 and V is TRBV12-3 or TRBV12-4; 8 nucleotides match TRBD1. This CDR3 region has 12 residues. J was trimmed by 6 bases and V by 5 bases; bases with no gene match: 3.

Many counts were recorded for this clonotype. The V gene is TRBV28, the J gene TRBJ2-5; the D call may be TRBD1 or TRBD2 (5 bases each). The CDR3 has 15 amino acids. The ends were cut back, 5 bases at V and 0 bases at J, with 13 bases in the middle. Germline-derived CDR1 and CDR2 are MDHEN and SYDVKM. The CDR3 loop is CASSPLEGHQETQYF. CDR3 DNA sequence: TGTGCCAGCAGTCCGCTAGAGGGGCACCAAGAGACCCAGTACTTC.

This clonotype was seen at least ten times. The gene calls are TRBV6-1 and TRBJ2-1; 9 bases are a match to TRBD2. Trimming took 6 bases from V and 10 from J; bases not matched to a gene: 16. Germline V gene data show CDR1 as MNHNS and CDR2 as SASEGT. The CDR3 spans 16 residues. The CDR3 region is CASSPVGTSRLGEQFF. The CDR3 coding sequence is TGTGCCAGCAGCCCGGTGGGGACTAGCCGGTTAGGGGAGCAGTTCTTC.

As concerns this clonotype: Mismatch with germline at one junction end may stem from a read error. The rearrangement uses TRBV27 and TRBJ1-5; D may be TRBD1 (6 bases). Per germline, CDR1 MNHEY and CDR2 SMNVEV (reference sequence). This CDR3 has 19 residues. This CDR3 is CASSPVAGDFGLSNRPQHF. The CDR3 bases are TGTGCCAGCAGCCCTGTGGCAGGGGATTTTGGGTTAAGCAATCGGCCCCAGCATTTT.

This clonotype was seen ten or more times. The chain links TRBV18 to TRBJ2-1; 9 nucleotides match TRBD2. CDR1 KGHSH and CDR2 LQKENI come from the germline V gene. The CDR3 loop spans 15 amino acids. V trimming: 6 bases; J trimming: 4 bases; junction bases outside the gene matches: 7. The CDR3: CASSNIAGEYNEQFF. CDR3 bases: TGTGCCAGCTCGAATATAGCGGGAGAGTACAATGAGCAGTTCTTC.

This clonotype was seen only a few times. V is TRBV7-9 and J is TRBJ2-1; TRBD2 matches at 10 bases. Per the germline V gene, CDR1 is SEHNR and CDR2 is FQNEAQ (reference sequence). Unmatched junction bases numbered 6, after V lost 5 bases and J lost 2 bases. The CDR3 runs to 16 residues. CDR3 sequence (DNA): TGTGCCAGCAGCACACGGACTAGCGGTGCCTACAATGAGCAGTTCTTC. Protein sequence: CASSTRTSGAYNEQFF.

This clonotype appeared many times. The chain combines TRBV27 with TRBJ2-1, with TRBD1 matching over 10 bases. The trim removed 7 bases at V and 0 bases at J, leaving 12 bases unmatched. Per germline, CDR1 MNHEY and CDR2 SMNVEV (reference sequence). The CDR3 consists of 18 residues. CDR3 sequence reads: CASTDRDRGLVSYNEQFF. The CDR3 DNA follows: TGTGCCAGCACCGATCGTGACAGGGGGCTAGTCTCCTACAATGAGCAGTTCTTC.

This clonotype turned up a few times. The chain couples TRBV29-1 to TRBJ1-2; D might be TRBD1 (6 bases). Germline CDR1 SQVTM, CDR2 ANQGSEA. CDR3 length: 13 residues. The ends were cut back, 1 base at V and 5 bases at J, with 11 bases in the middle. The CDR3 loop reads CSVEVRGRYGYTF. CDR3 DNA sequence: TGCAGCGTTGAAGTCAGGGGAAGATATGGCTACACCTTC.

Points on this clonotype: Compared with germline, one end of the junction differs, possibly owing to a read error. The gene calls are TRBV6-2 or TRBV6-3 and TRBJ2-1; 10 bases fit TRBD1. Germline CDR1 reads MNHEY; CDR2 reads SVGEGT. CDR3 length: 15 amino acids. The CDR3 bases are TGTGCCAGCAGTTTAGGGACAGGGGCCTACAGTGAGCAGTTCTTC. This encodes CASSLGTGAYSEQFF.

The chain has TRBV20-1 and TRBJ2-3; 14 positions agree with TRBD2. The CDR3 extends over 18 amino acids. Germline V gene sequence: CDR1 DFQATT, CDR2 SNEGSKA (reference sequence). The trim removed 5 bases at V and 0 bases at J, leaving 10 bases unmatched. The CDR3 region has the DNA TGCAGTGCTGAACGACTAGCGGGAGGGCCAGATAGCACAGATACGCAGTATTTT. This gives the protein CSAERLAGGPDSTDTQYF.

This clonotype was observed many times. The chain carries TRBV19 and TRBJ1-2; D is ambiguous. The germline gives CDR1 LNHDA, CDR2 SQIVND (reference sequence). CDR3 length: 13 residues. V was shortened by 4 bases and J by 7 bases, with 13 bases between the two germline ends. The CDR3 sequence: CASSRGGSFGYTF. CDR3 sequence (DNA): TGTGCCAGTAGTAGAGGAGGCTCCTTTGGCTACACCTTC.

This clonotype was picked up many times. The chain carries TRBV15 and TRBJ2-5; TRBD2 is a possible D gene (5 bases). CDR1 and CDR2 from the germline V gene are LNHNV and YYDKDF (reference sequence). V was trimmed by 0 bases and J by 3 bases, leaving 11 bases between them. The CDR3 sequence is 15 residues long. This chain's CDR3 is CATSRDPTGKETQYF. The CDR3, as DNA: TGTGCCACCAGCAGAGATCCCACGGGGAAAGAGACCCAGTACTTC.

This clonotype was observed at least ten times. V is TRBV29-1 and J is TRBJ2-5; 7 nucleotides align to TRBD2. The CDR3 spans 12 residues. Unmatched junction bases numbered 3, after V lost 3 bases and J lost 5 bases. From germline, CDR1 is SQVTM and CDR2 ANQGSEA. CDR3 region: CSVDLGRETQYF. In nucleotides, the CDR3 is TGCAGCGTTGACCTCGGGAGGGAGACCCAGTACTTC. The entire variable domain, with the rest obtained from reference TRBV29-1 and TRBJ2-5, is as follows: SAVISQKPSRDICQRGTSLTIQCQVDSQVTMMFWYRQQPGQSLTLIATANQGSEATYESGFVIDKFPISRPNLTFSTLTVSNMSPEDSSIYLCSVDLGRETQYFGPGTRLLVL.

This clonotype has only a few counts. The chain recombines TRBV7-9 with TRBJ2-7; unclear D gene. Germline values: CDR1 SEHNR, CDR2 FQNEAQ (reference sequence). Trimming took 1 base from V and 4 from J, leaving 8 bases between them. This CDR3 has 13 amino acids. CDR3 sequence (DNA): TGTGCCAGCAGCTTAGGTGACGGGTACGAGCAGTACTTC. Residues: CASSLGDGYEQYF.

This clonotype was observed a few times. The chain is built from TRBV5-5 and TRBJ2-7, with a possible D match to TRBD2 (6 bases). From germline, CDR1 is SGHKS and CDR2 YYEKEE (reference sequence). The CDR3 covers 14 residues. Trimming took off 0 bases at V and 3 bases at J, with 10 bases between the two ends. CDR3 coding DNA: TGTGCCAGCAGCTTGGATGGGGGGATCTACGAGCAGTACTTC. Encoded protein: CASSLDGGIYEQYF.

This clonotype showed up many times. The CDR3 coding sequence is TGCAGTGCTAGAGCTGGGACGGGAGGATACAATGAGCAGTTCTTC. Its translation: CSARAGTGGYNEQFF. The rearrangement links TRBV20-1 to TRBJ2-1; 7 bases map to TRBD2. CDR1 is DFQATT, CDR2 SNEGSKA, per germline (reference sequence). CDR3 length: 15 amino acids. V lost 1 base, J lost 4 bases, and 7 bases stayed unmatched.

There are many counts of this clonotype. J is TRBJ1-6 and V is TRBV27; possible D gene TRBD1, 5 bases. The CDR3 contains 15 residues. Germline V lookup: CDR1 MNHEY, CDR2 SMNVEV (reference sequence). Trimming removed 6 bases from V and 7 bases from J, with 16 bases in between. For the CDR3, the DNA is TGTGCCAGCAGCCCCGTAGGGGACGTCAATTCACCCCTCCACTTT. As protein: CASSPVGDVNSPLHF.

There are many counts of this clonotype. V usage is TRBV20-1 and J usage is TRBJ1-5; 8 bases align to TRBD1. This CDR3 contains 16 residues. The V gene's germline CDR1 is DFQATT and CDR2 SNEGSKA (reference sequence). Losses at the gene ends were 0 bases for V and 6 bases for J; bases not matched to a gene: 10. The CDR3 loop is CSARDQDRAGAQPQHF. In nucleotides, the CDR3 is TGCAGTGCTAGAGATCAGGACAGGGCGGGCGCTCAGCCCCAGCATTTT.

This clonotype showed up many times. CDR3 sequence: CSALTGIGTDTQYF. CDR3 DNA: TGCAGTGCACTTACAGGGATTGGCACAGATACGCAGTATTTT. The chain links TRBV20-1 to TRBJ2-3; a possible D gene is TRBD1 (6 bases). Between the trimmed V and J ends, which lost 6 bases and 1 base, there was a span of 14 bases. CDR1 and CDR2 from the germline V gene are DFQATT and SNEGSKA (reference sequence). The CDR3 runs to 14 residues.

In this sample, this clonotype turned up a few times. V gene TRBV20-1 combines with J gene TRBJ1-2; D is ambiguous. This CDR3 has 11 amino acids. V was clipped by 6 bases and J by 6 bases, with 11 bases between them. The germline V gene has CDR1 DFQATT and CDR2 SNEGSKA (reference sequence). CDR3 region: CSARRDDGYTF. CDR3 DNA: TGCAGTGCCCGACGCGACGATGGCTACACCTTC.

This clonotype was counted at least ten times. V gene TRBV19 combines with J gene TRBJ2-7, with D possibly being TRBD2 (5 bases). V was pared by 6 bases and J by 3 bases, with 9 bases between. The germline V gene has CDR1 LNHDA and CDR2 SQIVND (reference sequence). This CDR3 comprises 12 residues. This CDR3 is CASSPDYYEQYF. The CDR3 DNA follows: TGTGCCAGTAGCCCCGACTACTACGAGCAGTACTTC.

In this sample, this clonotype turned up many times. This chain connects TRBV6-2 or TRBV6-3 to TRBJ2-7; D is possibly TRBD2 (6 bases). This CDR3 has 13 amino acids. V lost 2 bases, J lost 2 bases, and 7 bases lay in between. The germline V gene encodes CDR1 MNHEY and CDR2 SVGEGT. The CDR3 bases are TGTGCCAGCAGTTACCGGGAGACCTACGAGCAGTACTTC. Translated, it gives CASSYRETYEQYF.

This clonotype was observed at least ten times. This sequence joins TRBV7-8 and TRBJ2-4; 7 bases are shared with TRBD1. The germline gives CDR1 SGHVS, CDR2 FQNEAQ. This CDR3 comprises 13 residues. J gave up 8 bases and V 5 bases, and 6 bases lay outside the gene matches. The CDR3 is CASSPGGGYIQYF. The CDR3 DNA is TGTGCCAGCAGCCCAGGGGGTGGGTACATTCAGTACTTC.

At least ten counts were recorded for this clonotype. The V and J genes are TRBV28 and TRBJ2-1, with D uncertain. Germline CDR1 is MDHEN and CDR2 is SYDVKM. This CDR3 is built from 11 residues. The germline V and J ends were trimmed by 6 bases and 9 bases, with 9 bases remaining between them. CDR3 region: CASRSWFEQFF. The CDR3 region has the DNA TGTGCCAGCAGATCTTGGTTTGAGCAGTTCTTC.